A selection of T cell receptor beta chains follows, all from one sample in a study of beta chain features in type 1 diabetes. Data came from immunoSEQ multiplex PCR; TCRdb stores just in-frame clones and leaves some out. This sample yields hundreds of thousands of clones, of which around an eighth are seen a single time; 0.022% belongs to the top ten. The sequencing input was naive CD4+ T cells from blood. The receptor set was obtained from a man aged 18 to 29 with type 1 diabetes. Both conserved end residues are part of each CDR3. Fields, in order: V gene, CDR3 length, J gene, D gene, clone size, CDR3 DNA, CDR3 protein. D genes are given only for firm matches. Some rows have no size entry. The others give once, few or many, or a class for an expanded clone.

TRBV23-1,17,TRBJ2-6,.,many,TGCGCCAGCAGTCGAACAGGGATCCGCTCTGGGGCCAACGTCCTGACTTTC,CASSRTGIRSGANVLTF
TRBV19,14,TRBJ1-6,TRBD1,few,TGTGCCAGTAGTTCCCCGGGACAGGCCCACTATTTCCACTTT,CASSSPGQAHYFHF
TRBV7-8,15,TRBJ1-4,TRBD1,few,TGTGCCAGCAGCCTCAGGACAGGGGGGATTGAAAAACTGTTTTTT,CASSLRTGGIEKLFF
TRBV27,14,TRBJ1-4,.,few,TGTGCCAGCAGGGCTATGGGGGCTGGTGAAAAACTGTTTTTT,CASRAMGAGEKLFF
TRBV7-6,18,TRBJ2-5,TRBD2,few,TGTGCCAGCAGCTTAATGGGGCAGGGAGGGCGGCGCCAAGAGACCCAGTACTTC,CASSLMGQGGRRQETQYF
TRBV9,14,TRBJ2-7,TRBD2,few,TGTGCCAGCAGCGTGGGACTAGCGTCAGGCGAGCAGTACTTC,CASSVGLASGEQYF
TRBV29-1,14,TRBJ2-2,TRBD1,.,TGCAGCGTTGAGAGGGGGCTCGGCACCGGGGAGCTGTTTTTT,CSVERGLGTGELFF
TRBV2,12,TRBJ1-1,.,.,TGTGCCAGCAGTGAGGGGAATACTGAAGCTTTCTTT,CASSEGNTEAFF
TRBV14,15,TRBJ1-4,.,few,TGTGCCAGCAGCCTCAGGGGACGGACTAATGAAAAACTGTTTTTT,CASSLRGRTNEKLFF
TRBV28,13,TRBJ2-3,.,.,TGTGCCAGCACCCGGATGGGCACAGATACGCAGTATTTT,CASTRMGTDTQYF
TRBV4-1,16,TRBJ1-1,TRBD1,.,TGCGCCAGCAGCGGGACAGGTAGGGCGATTTACACTGAAGCTTTCTTT,CASSGTGRAIYTEAFF
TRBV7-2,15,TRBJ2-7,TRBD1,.,TGTGCCAGCAGACGGACAGGGGAGAGCTCCTACGAGCAGTACTTC,CASRRTGESSYEQYF
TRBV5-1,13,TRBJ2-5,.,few,TGCGCCAGCAGCTTCACCGTTGAAGAGACCCAGTACTTC,CASSFTVEETQYF
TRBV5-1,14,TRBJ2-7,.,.,TGCGCCAGCAGCCCCCGGGAGACACCCTACGAGCAGTACTTC,CASSPRETPYEQYF
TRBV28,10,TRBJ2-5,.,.,TGTGCCAGCCGACAAGAGACCCAGTACTTC,CASRQETQYF
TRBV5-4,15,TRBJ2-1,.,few,TGTGCCAGCAGCCAAGGGAGAGTGAGTAACAATGAGCAGTTCTTC,CASSQGRVSNNEQFF
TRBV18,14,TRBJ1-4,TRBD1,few,TGTGCCAGTTGCCGACAGGGCACTAATGAAAAACTGTTTTTT,CASCRQGTNEKLFF
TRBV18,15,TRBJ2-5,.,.,TGTGCCAGCTCACCGGTGACAGGCCCCCAAGAGACCCAGTACTTC,CASSPVTGPQETQYF
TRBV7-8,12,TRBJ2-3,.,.,TGTGCCAGCAGCTTAGCGCCAGATACGCAGTATTTT,CASSLAPDTQYF
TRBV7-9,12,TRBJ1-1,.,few,TGTGCCAGCAGCTTAGAACAGACCCCGGCTTTCTTT,CASSLEQTPAFF
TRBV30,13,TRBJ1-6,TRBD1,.,TGTGCCTGGGCGGACAGGGTAAATTCACCCCTCCACTTT,CAWADRVNSPLHF
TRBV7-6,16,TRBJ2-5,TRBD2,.,TGTGCCAGCAGCTGGGGACTAGCGGGGGGGCCTGAGACCCAGTACTTC,CASSWGLAGGPETQYF
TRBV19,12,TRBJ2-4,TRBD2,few,TGTGCCACCTCTATAGCGGGAAACATTCAGTACTTC,CATSIAGNIQYF
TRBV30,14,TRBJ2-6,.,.,TGTGCCGGTACCCGGCTCACTGGGGCCAACGTCCTGACTTTC,CAGTRLTGANVLTF
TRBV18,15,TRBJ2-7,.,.,TGTGCCAGCTCGCCCCAGGGAAGTGGACCTTACGAGCAGTACTTC,CASSPQGSGPYEQYF
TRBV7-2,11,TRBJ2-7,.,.,TGTGCCAGCAGCTCCTTAGGGGGGCAGTACTTC,CASSSLGGQYF